The 12 T cell receptor beta chains below were found in one sample sequenced in a study of graft-versus-host responses after intestinal transplantation. Generated by immunoSEQ multiplex PCR, the TCRdb table keeps only in-frame clones and is missing some. Of roughly 45,000 clones in the sample, about 95% were seen once. The sample here was PBMCs, taken approximately 360 days after intestinal transplant. These receptors originate from a human patient who received an intestinal transplant, so some T cells may come from the graft donor.

The V gene is TRBV27, the J gene TRBJ2-3; D unclear. The germline V gene has CDR1 MNHEY and CDR2 SMNVEV (reference sequence). Trimming cost V 4 bases and J 2 bases, with 13 bases left between them. The CDR3 consists of 15 residues. The CDR3 nucleotides read TGTGCCAGCAGTTGGCTCATCCCGCCCACAGATACGCAGTATTTT. Translating gives CASSWLIPPTDTQYF.

The chain recombines TRBV27 with TRBJ2-3; D is uncertain. Trimming stripped 2 bases from V and 5 bases from J, with 2 bases between. The germline V gene has CDR1 MNHEY and CDR2 SMNVEV (reference sequence). The CDR3 loop spans 11 amino acids. This CDR3 is CASSLGDTQYF. In nucleotides, the CDR3 is TGTGCCAGCAGTTTAGGAGATACGCAGTATTTT.

This clone showed up just once. The rearrangement uses TRBV13 and TRBJ1-2; 10 positions match TRBD1. CDR3 length equals 15 residues. Germline V gene sequence: CDR1 PRHDT, CDR2 FYEKMQ (reference sequence). Unmatched junction bases numbered 9, after V lost 5 bases and J lost 6 bases. The CDR3 here is CASSLRGTGEDGYTF. The CDR3 DNA reads as TGTGCCAGCAGCCTTAGGGGGACAGGGGAGGATGGCTACACCTTC.

The gene calls are TRBV28 and TRBJ2-1; D ambiguous. Per germline, CDR1 MDHEN and CDR2 SYDVKM. The CDR3 is made up of 12 amino acids. Trimming took off 6 bases at V and 9 bases at J, with 12 bases between the two ends. Here the CDR3 DNA reads TGTGCCAGCAGCCTGATGCTCGGTGAGCAGTTCTTC. Translating it yields CASSLMLGEQFF.

This clone was recorded a few times. The chain links TRBV18 to TRBJ1-3; TRBD1 might be the D (5 bases). Germline-derived CDR1 and CDR2 are KGHSH and LQKENI. Trimming pared 5 bases from V and 3 bases from J, leaving 17 bases between. CDR3 length: 16 amino acids. The CDR3 here is CASSMGRQIDGNTIYF. For the CDR3, the DNA is TGTGCCAGCTCAATGGGACGACAAATAGATGGAAACACCATATATTTT.

The sample holds one count of this clone. The chain joins TRBV7-9 to TRBJ2-5, with D uncertain. The DNA end lines up better with TRBJ2-7; the J call may be wrong. Germline CDR1 is SEHNR and CDR2 is FQNEAQ (reference sequence). This CDR3 has 13 residues. The CDR3 nucleotides read TGTGCCAGCAGCCCAGTATCCAGCGACGAGCAGTACTTC. Its protein product is CASSPVSSDEQYF.

The count of this clone is one. This sequence joins TRBV29-1 and TRBJ1-3, with D hard to call. CDR1 is SQVTM and CDR2 is ANQGSEA in the germline V gene. Between the trimmed V and J ends, which lost 4 bases and 1 base, there was a span of 14 bases. The CDR3 is made up of 15 amino acids. This chain's CDR3 is CSVGGRSLSGNTIYF. CDR3 coding DNA: TGCAGCGTTGGCGGCAGATCCCTTTCTGGAAACACCATATATTTT.

The J gene is TRBJ2-1, the V gene TRBV6-1; the D gene is possibly TRBD2 (5 bases). The CDR3 has 14 amino acids. Trimming removed 3 bases from V and 5 bases from J, with 11 bases in between. Germline assignment: CDR1 MNHNS and CDR2 SASEGT. The CDR3 reads CASSDLIAHNEQFF. CDR3 sequence (DNA): TGTGCCAGCAGTGATTTGATAGCGCACAATGAGCAGTTCTTC.

The chain employs TRBV7-6 and TRBJ2-1; TRBD2 matches 16 bases. CDR3 length: 15 residues. Losses at the gene ends were 5 bases for V and 8 bases for J; bases not matched to a gene: 3. Germline CDR1 reads SGHVS; CDR2 reads FNYEAQ. The CDR3 reads CASSRGLAGGHEQFF. The CDR3 region has the DNA TGTGCCAGCAGCAGGGGACTAGCGGGAGGGCATGAGCAGTTCTTC.

V is TRBV5-1 and J is TRBJ1-4, with D uncertain. V lost 0 bases, J lost 8 bases, and 5 bases lay in between. Germline CDR1 is SGHRS and CDR2 is YFSETQ. The CDR3 extends over 12 amino acids. In nucleotides, the CDR3 is TGCGCCAGCAGCTTGGACGGAGAAAAACTGTTTTTT. Translated: CASSLDGEKLFF.

The chain couples TRBV4-1 to TRBJ2-3, with a possible D match to TRBD1 (5 bases). CDR3 size: 16 residues. V was clipped by 0 bases and J by 0 bases, with 10 bases between them. Germline V gene lookup returns CDR1 MGHRA and CDR2 YSYEKL. The CDR3 DNA follows: TGCGCCAGCAGCCAAGAAGGGGTCAGTAGCACAGATACGCAGTATTTT. Amino acids: CASSQEGVSSTDTQYF.

The CDR3 nucleotides read TGCAGCGTTGATCCCCAACTAGCGTTACTGGAGACCCAGTACTTC. Its protein is CSVDPQLALLETQYF. This chain joins TRBV29-1 and TRBJ2-5, with TRBD2 matching 7 bases. The CDR3 is 15 amino acids. The ends lost 3 bases at V and 5 bases at J; junction bases unmatched: 12. The germline CDR1 and CDR2 sequences are SQVTM and ANQGSEA. The variable domain in full, with the rest retrieved from reference TRBV29-1 and TRBJ2-5, is SAVISQKPSRDICQRGTSLTIQCQVDSQVTMMFWYRQQPGQSLTLIATANQGSEATYESGFVIDKFPISRPNLTFSTLTVSNMSPEDSSIYLCSVDPQLALLETQYFGPGTRLLVL.